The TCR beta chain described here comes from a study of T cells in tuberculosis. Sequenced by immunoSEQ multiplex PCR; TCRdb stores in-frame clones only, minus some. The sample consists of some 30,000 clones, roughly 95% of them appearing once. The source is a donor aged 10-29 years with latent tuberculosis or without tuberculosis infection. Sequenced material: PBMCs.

The DNA of the CDR3 is TGTGCCAGCAGCTTTACAGGTGGGGGGACTGAAGCTTTCTTT. This codes for CASSFTGGGTEAFF. This chain links TRBV5-4 with TRBJ1-1, with D maybe TRBD1 (5 bases). With 2 bases removed from V and 5 bases from J, the gap between germline ends came to 13 bases. CDR1 is SGHNT, CDR2 YYREEE, per germline (reference sequence). The CDR3 spans 14 residues.